The clone carrying this T cell receptor (beta chain) was picked up many times. Preparation of the TCRbeta library was carried out with unique molecular identifiers. MiXCR was run by TCRdb on the PCR reads, yielding one entry per CDR3 protein. The data show hundreds of thousands of distinct CDR3 sequences, approximately 13% seen once. These data come from a study of T-cell reconstitution after alpha-beta-depleted transplantation in children. CDR1 and CDR2 from the germline V gene are SGDLS and YYNGEE. The CDR3 extends over 14 amino acids. The V segment lost 3 bases and the J segment 2 bases; nucleotides outside the gene matches: 2.

The sequence was collected from a male patient aged 5 to 17 who had a stem cell transplant for acute myeloid leukemia, so the T cells may come from the graft donor. The specimen comprised PBMCs, mostly from graft donor cells, sampled 360 days after TCRalphabeta/CD19-depleted stem cell transplant. The chain links TRBV9 to TRBJ1-5; 7 bases align to TRBD1. This CDR3 reads CASSAQGGNQPQHF. The CDR3 DNA is TGTGCCAGCAGCGCCCAGGGGGGCAATCAGCCCCAGCATTTT.